This is a list of T cell receptor beta chains from one sample in a study of PD-1 blockade in classical Hodgkin lymphoma. Only in-frame clones appear in the TCRdb table, and some are missing; sequencing was by immunoSEQ multiplex PCR. The data show tens of thousands of clones, with 90% seen just once and under 3% held by the top ten. The starting material was peripheral blood mononuclear cells (PBMCs), obtained before the fourth cycle of nivolumab. The origin of the receptors is a human donor with classical Hodgkin lymphoma. The CDR3 runs from the conserved cysteine through the conserved F or W. D genes are given only for firm matches. For some rows the clone size is stated as once, few or many, or as a class when expanded; others skip it.

J gene: TRBJ2-5; clone size: .; D gene: .; V gene: TRBV5-4; CDR3 DNA: TGTGCCAGTCGTGATGGCGGGGTAGAAGAGACCCAGTACTTC; CDR3 protein: CASRDGGVEETQYF
J gene: TRBJ1-4; clone size: .; D gene: .; V gene: TRBV6-5; CDR3 DNA: TGTGCCAGCAGTTACTCAGGAGGATCCGGCGGTGAAAAACTGTTTTTT; CDR3 protein: CASSYSGGSGGEKLFF
J gene: TRBJ2-1; clone size: .; D gene: .; V gene: TRBV4-3; CDR3 DNA: TGCGCCAGCAGCCCTGATCCGGGACCAGCAAGCAATGAGCAGTTCTTC; CDR3 protein: CASSPDPGPASNEQFF
J gene: TRBJ2-7; clone size: .; D gene: .; V gene: TRBV30; CDR3 DNA: TGTGCCTGGGATTATGGGGACGGCCACGAGCAGTACTTC; CDR3 protein: CAWDYGDGHEQYF
J gene: TRBJ1-1; clone size: once; D gene: .; V gene: TRBV7-3; CDR3 DNA: TGTGCCAGCAGCTTAACGGGGGGGACTGAAGCTTTCTTT; CDR3 protein: CASSLTGGTEAFF
J gene: TRBJ1-6; clone size: .; D gene: .; V gene: TRBV30; CDR3 DNA: TGTGCCTGGGGAACCCGACGGACGAGCTCCTATAATTCACCCCTCCACTTT; CDR3 protein: CAWGTRRTSSYNSPLHF
J gene: TRBJ1-2; clone size: .; D gene: .; V gene: TRBV5-6; CDR3 DNA: TGTGCCAGCAGCCCGGGGATGACGGATGGCTACACCTTC; CDR3 protein: CASSPGMTDGYTF
J gene: TRBJ2-7; clone size: .; D gene: .; V gene: TRBV18; CDR3 DNA: TGTGCCAGCTCAACCACAACCTACGAGCAGTACTTC; CDR3 protein: CASSTTTYEQYF
J gene: TRBJ1-2; clone size: .; D gene: TRBD1; V gene: TRBV5-1; CDR3 DNA: TGCGCCAGCAGCTTGGTCTCCAGGGGGCATGGCTACACCTTC; CDR3 protein: CASSLVSRGHGYTF
J gene: TRBJ1-1; clone size: .; D gene: TRBD1; V gene: TRBV25-1; CDR3 DNA: TGTGCCAGCAGTGTCGGGACAGGGGGCTATGGGACCTCTTTT; CDR3 protein: CASSVGTGGYGTSF
J gene: TRBJ1-4; clone size: .; D gene: .; V gene: TRBV30; CDR3 DNA: TGTGCCTGGAGTCCTGAAACAGGGATGTATGAAAAACTGTTTTTT; CDR3 protein: CAWSPETGMYEKLFF
J gene: TRBJ2-3; clone size: .; D gene: .; V gene: TRBV11-3; CDR3 DNA: TGTGCCAGCAGCCCATGGGCAGGGGTCACAGATACGCAGTATTTT; CDR3 protein: CASSPWAGVTDTQYF
J gene: TRBJ1-2; clone size: .; D gene: TRBD1; V gene: TRBV7-3; CDR3 DNA: TGTGCCAGCAGTCCACAGGGGGCGGACTATGGCTACACCTTC; CDR3 protein: CASSPQGADYGYTF
J gene: TRBJ2-3; clone size: once; D gene: .; V gene: TRBV30; CDR3 DNA: TGTGCCTGGAGTGTTTCTAGCACAGATACGCAGTATTTT; CDR3 protein: CAWSVSSTDTQYF
J gene: TRBJ2-1; clone size: .; D gene: .; V gene: TRBV11-3; CDR3 DNA: TGTGCCAGCAGCTTCCTTGAGGGGAATGAGCAGTTCTTC; CDR3 protein: CASSFLEGNEQFF
J gene: TRBJ2-1; clone size: .; D gene: .; V gene: TRBV4-3; CDR3 DNA: TGCGCCAGCAGCCAAGCTGGGCAATTCTCCTACAATGAGCAGTTCTTC; CDR3 protein: CASSQAGQFSYNEQFF
J gene: TRBJ1-2; clone size: few; D gene: TRBD1; V gene: TRBV7-2; CDR3 DNA: TGTGCCAGCAGCGCAACAGGGGGTACGTCGGGCACCTTC; CDR3 protein: CASSATGGTSGTF
J gene: TRBJ2-2; clone size: .; D gene: .; V gene: TRBV4-3; CDR3 DNA: TGCGCCAGCAGCCAAGAGCCAGGATCCAGCGGGGAGCTGTTTTTT; CDR3 protein: CASSQEPGSSGELFF